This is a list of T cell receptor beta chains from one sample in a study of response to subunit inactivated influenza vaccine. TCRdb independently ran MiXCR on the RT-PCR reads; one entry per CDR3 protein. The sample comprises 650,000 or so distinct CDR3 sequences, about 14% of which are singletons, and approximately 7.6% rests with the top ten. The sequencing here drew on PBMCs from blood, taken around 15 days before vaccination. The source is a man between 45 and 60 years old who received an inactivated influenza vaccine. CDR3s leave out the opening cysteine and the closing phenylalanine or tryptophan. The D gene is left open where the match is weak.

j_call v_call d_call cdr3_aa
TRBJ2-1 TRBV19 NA ASSIVTGGNEQF
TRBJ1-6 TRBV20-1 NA SASDTGNNSPLH
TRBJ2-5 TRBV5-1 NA ASSSTRSQETQY
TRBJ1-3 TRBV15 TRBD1 ATSRVIGQGVSGNTIY
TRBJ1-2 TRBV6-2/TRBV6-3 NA ASTVVAGGGLGPNYGYT
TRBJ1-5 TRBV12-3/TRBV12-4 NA ASSLLGAPGNQPQH
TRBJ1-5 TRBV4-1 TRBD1 ASSPTGGGNQPQH
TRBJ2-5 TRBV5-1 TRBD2 ARPTVPGTSLSETQY
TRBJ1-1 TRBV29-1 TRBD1 SVELQGPEAF
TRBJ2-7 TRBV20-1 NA SATAGAYEQY
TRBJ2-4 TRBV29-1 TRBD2 SVSLAGGPGIQY
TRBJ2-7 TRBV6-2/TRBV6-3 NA ASSHAGRPSSYEQY
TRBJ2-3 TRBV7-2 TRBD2 ASSSGGGLATDTQY
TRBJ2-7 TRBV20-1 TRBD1 SARDRGLYEHY
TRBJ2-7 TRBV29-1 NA SVRLVEDYEQY
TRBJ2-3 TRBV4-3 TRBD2 ASSQTSGGTTDTQY
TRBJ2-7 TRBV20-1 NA SARNSRREILYEQY
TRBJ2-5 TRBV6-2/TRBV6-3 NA ASSYTPLGTQY
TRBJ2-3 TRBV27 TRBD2 ASSYASGRTDTQY
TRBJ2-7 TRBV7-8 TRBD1 ASSLDRGVYEQY
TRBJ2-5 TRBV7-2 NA ASRGGQSKVQETQY
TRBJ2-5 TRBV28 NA ASSLSGAETQY
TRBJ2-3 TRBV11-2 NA ASSLQPTSRTDTQY
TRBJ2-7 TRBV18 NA ASSEGVPPYEQY
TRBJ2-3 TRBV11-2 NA ASSLVFRDTQY